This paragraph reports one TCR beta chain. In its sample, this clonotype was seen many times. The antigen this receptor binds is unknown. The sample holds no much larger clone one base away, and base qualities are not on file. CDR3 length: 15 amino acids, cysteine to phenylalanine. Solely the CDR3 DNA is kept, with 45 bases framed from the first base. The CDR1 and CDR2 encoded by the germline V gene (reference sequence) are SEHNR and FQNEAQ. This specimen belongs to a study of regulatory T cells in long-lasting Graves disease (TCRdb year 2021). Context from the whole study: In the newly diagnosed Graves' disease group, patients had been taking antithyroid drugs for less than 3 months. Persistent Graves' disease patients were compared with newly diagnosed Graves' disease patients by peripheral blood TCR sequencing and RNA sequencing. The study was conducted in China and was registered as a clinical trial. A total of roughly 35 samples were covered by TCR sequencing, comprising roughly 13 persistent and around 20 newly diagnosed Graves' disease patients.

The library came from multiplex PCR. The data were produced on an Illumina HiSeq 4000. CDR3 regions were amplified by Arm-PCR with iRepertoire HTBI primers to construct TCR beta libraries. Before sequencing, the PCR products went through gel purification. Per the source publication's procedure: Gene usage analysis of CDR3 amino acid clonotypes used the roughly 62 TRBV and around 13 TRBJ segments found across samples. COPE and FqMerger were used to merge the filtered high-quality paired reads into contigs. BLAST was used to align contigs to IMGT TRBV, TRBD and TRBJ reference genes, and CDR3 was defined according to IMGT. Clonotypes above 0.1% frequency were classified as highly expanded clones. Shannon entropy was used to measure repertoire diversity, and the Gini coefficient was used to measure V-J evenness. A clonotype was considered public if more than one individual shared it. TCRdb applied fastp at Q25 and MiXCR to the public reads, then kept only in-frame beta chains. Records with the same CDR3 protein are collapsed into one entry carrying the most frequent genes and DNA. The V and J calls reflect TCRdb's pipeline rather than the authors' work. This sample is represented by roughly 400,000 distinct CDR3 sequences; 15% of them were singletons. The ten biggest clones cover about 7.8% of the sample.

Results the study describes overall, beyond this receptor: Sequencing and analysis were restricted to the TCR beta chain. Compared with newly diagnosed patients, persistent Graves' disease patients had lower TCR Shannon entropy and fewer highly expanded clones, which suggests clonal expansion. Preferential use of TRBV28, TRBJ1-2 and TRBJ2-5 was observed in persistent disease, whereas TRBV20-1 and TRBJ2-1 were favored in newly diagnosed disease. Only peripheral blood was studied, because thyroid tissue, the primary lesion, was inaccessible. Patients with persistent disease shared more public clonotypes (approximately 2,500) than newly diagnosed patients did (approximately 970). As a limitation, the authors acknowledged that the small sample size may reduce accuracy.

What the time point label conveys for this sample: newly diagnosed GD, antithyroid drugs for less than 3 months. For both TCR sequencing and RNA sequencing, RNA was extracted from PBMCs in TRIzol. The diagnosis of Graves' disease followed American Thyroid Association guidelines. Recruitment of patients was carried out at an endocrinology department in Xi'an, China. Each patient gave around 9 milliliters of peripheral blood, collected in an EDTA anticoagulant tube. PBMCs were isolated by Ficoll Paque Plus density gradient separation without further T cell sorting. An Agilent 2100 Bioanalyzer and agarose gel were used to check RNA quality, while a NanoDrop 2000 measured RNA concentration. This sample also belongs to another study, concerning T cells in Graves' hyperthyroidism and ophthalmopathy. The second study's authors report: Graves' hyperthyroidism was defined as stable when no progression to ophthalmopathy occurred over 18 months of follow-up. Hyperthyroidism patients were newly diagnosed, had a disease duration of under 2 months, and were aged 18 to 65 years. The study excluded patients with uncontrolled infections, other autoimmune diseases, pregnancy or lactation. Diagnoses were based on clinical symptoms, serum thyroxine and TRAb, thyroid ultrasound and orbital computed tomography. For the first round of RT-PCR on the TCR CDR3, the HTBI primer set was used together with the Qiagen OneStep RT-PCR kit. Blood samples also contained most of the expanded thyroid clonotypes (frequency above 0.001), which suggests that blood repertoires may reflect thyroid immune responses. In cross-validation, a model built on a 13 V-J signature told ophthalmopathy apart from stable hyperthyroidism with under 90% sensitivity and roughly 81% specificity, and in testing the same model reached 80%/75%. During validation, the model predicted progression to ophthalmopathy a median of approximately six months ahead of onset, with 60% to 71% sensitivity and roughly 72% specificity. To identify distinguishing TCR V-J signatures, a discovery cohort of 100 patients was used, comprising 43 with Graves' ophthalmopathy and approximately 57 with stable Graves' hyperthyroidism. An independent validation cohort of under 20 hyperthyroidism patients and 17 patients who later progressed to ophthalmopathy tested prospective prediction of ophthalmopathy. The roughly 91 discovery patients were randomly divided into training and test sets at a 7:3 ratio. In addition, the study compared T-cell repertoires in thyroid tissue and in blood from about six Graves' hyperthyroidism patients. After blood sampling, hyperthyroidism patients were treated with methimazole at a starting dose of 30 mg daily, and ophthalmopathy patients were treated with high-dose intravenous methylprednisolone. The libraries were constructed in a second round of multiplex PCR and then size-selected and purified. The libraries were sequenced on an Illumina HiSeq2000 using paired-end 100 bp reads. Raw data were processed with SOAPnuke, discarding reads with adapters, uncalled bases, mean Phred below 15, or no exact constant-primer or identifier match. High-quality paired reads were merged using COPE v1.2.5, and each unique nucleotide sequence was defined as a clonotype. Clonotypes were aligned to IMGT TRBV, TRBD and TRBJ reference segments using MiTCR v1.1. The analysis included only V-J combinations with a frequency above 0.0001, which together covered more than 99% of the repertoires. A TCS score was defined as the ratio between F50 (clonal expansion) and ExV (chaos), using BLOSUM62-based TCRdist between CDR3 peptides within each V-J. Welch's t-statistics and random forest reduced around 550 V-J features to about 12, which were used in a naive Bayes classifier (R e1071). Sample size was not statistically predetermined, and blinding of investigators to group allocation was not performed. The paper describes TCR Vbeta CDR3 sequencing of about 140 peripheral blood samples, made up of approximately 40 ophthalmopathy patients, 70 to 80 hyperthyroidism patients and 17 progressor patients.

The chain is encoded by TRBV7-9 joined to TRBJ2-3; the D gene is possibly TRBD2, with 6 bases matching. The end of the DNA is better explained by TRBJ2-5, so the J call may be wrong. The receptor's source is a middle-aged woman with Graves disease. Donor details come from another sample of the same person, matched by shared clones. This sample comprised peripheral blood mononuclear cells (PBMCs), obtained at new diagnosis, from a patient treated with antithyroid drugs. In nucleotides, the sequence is TGTGCCAGCAGTCCTCGCGGGACTGACGGGAAGACCCAGTACTTC. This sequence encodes CASSPRGTDGKTQYF.